This T cell receptor (beta chain) was found in a study of T cells in women clearing cervical HPV infection. Study findings and constraints: A classifier using richness and V gene abundances reached an AUC of more than 0.8. Effector/memory and HPV-specific T cells were not isolated, and association timing is unknown. Cases carried less TRBV6-7 than controls: roughly 0.11% versus 0.16%.

About this clone: The antigen is not known. The sequence runs out 3 residues before the end of the CDR3; the remainder is reconstructed from the germline J gene.

The CDR3 loop spans 15 amino acids. The germline CDR1 and CDR2 sequences are SGHRS and YFSETQ. The J segment lost 4 bases and the V segment lost 5 bases, leaving 11 bases of the junction unmatched. The assay was immunoSEQ multiplex PCR, and TCRdb's table has in-frame clones only and misses some. This sample's clone table lists about 30,000 clones. Sequencing used blood buffy coat. The V gene is TRBV5-1, the J gene TRBJ1-2; 7 nucleotides align to TRBD1. The origin of this receptor is a woman aged 18-70 years with a cervical HPV16 infection that either progressed to CIN3+ or cleared (not recorded which). Partial CDR3 DNA: TGCGCCAGCAGACAAAACAGGGGACTGAGCTATGGC. Its protein is CASRQNRGLSYG. From start to end, the CDR3 is CASRQNRGLSYGYTF. Full variable domain (rest looked up from reference TRBV5-1 and TRBJ1-2): KAGVTQTPRYLIKTRGQQVTLSCSPISGHRSVSWYQQTPGQGLQFLFEYFSETQRNKGNFPGRFSGRQFSNSRSEMNVSTLELGDSALYLCASRQNRGLSYGYTFGSGTRLTVV.